The present TCR beta chain was sequenced within a study of T cells in Graves' hyperthyroidism and ophthalmopathy. Study-wide background: The authors collected peripheral blood at initial diagnosis, before any treatment.

Study-wide points: The authors' 13 V-J model separated ophthalmopathy from stable hyperthyroidism.

On this clonotype itself: No antigen is known for it.

Hyperthyroidism patients were newly diagnosed, had disease duration under 2 months, and were aged 18 to 65 years. About 10 ml fresh peripheral blood yielded the PBMCs. TCR beta CDR3 regions were amplified from RNA transcripts. Carried out on the TCR CDR3, a first-round RT-PCR used the HTBI primer set. TCRdb passed the multiplex PCR reads through MiXCR, listing each CDR3 protein once. Among 650,000 to 750,000 distinct CDR3 sequences, 14% were seen once, and the ten largest hold roughly a tenth. Germline V gives CDR1 SEHNR, CDR2 FQNEAQ (reference sequence). The CDR3 contains 14 residues. The V gene end was trimmed by 6 bases and the J gene end by 6 bases; junction bases not matched to a gene: 10.

Sequencing was performed on blood. V gene TRBV7-9 combines with J gene TRBJ2-7, with 8 positions matching TRBD1. This TCR came from a woman under 30 with Graves' hyperthyroidism. This chain's CDR3 is CASSSTGATIEQYF. CDR3 sequence (DNA): TGTGCCAGCAGTTCGACAGGGGCGACGATCGAGCAGTACTTC. Filled out from reference TRBV7-9 and TRBJ2-7, the complete variable domain reads DTGVSQNPRHKITKRGQNVTFRCDPISEHNRLYWYRQTLGQGPEFLTYFQNEAQLEKSRLLSDRFSAERPKGSFSTLEIQRTEQGDSAMYLCASSSTGATIEQYFGPGTRLTVT.